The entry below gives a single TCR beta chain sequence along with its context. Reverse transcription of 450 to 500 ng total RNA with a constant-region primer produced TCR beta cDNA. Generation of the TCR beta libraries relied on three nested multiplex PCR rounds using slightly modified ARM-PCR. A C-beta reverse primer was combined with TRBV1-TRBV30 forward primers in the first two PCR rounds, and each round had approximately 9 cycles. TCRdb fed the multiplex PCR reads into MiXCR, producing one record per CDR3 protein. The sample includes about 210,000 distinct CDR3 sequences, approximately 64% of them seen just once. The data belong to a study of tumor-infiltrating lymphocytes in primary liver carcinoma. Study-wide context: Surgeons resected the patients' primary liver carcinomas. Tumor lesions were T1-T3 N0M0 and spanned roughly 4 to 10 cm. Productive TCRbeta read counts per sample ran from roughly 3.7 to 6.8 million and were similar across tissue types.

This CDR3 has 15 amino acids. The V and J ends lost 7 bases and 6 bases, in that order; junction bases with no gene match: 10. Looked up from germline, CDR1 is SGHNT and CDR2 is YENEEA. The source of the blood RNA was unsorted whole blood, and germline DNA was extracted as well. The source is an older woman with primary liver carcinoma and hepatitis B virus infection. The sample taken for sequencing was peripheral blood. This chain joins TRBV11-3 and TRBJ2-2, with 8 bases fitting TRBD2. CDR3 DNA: TGTGCCAGCAACGTAGCGGGAATGGGATCCGGGGAGCTGTTTTTT. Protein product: CASNVAGMGSGELFF.